A single sample gave rise to the 25 T cell receptor beta chains below, sequenced in a study of T cell repertoires in cytomegalovirus infection (dated by TCRdb to between 2018 and 2021). The sample was run on an Illumina HiSeq 1500. The raw public reads went through TCRdb reprocessing: fastp at Q25, MiXCR clone calling, in-frame beta chains kept. Identical CDR3 proteins give one entry, which carries the most common genes and DNA. Across this sample there are hundreds of thousands of distinct CDR3 sequences, with over 20% seen only once. About 20% of the sample lies in the top ten. The sequenced material came from CD8+ T cells from PBMCs. The receptors here all came from a human donor in good health (CMV status not recorded). Some clones in this sample may be carry-over from other donors' samples.

The chain links TRBV19 to TRBJ1-2; D perhaps matches TRBD1 (6 bases). This CDR3 contains 13 residues. Trimming left V 5 bases short and J 6 bases short, with 13 bases between. In germline, CDR1 is LNHDA, CDR2 SQIVND (reference sequence). CDR3 DNA sequence: TGTGCCAGTAGTGCTACAGGGTTTGATGGCTACACCTTC. Residues: CASSATGFDGYTF.

This clonotype has at least ten counts. The chain combines TRBV28 with TRBJ2-5; tentatively, D is TRBD1 (5 bases). The CDR3 totals 14 residues. Trimming took off 5 bases at V and 1 base at J, with 11 bases between the two ends. Per the germline V gene, CDR1 is MDHEN and CDR2 is SYDVKM. In DNA form, the CDR3 reads TGTGCCAGCAGTAAAGTGACAGTCCAAGAGACCCAGTACTTC. Its protein product is CASSKVTVQETQYF. The variable domain in full, with the rest retrieved from reference TRBV28 and TRBJ2-5, is DVKVTQSSRYLVKRTGEKVFLECVQDMDHENMFWYRQDPGLGLRLIYFSYDVKMKEKGDIPEGYSVSREKKERFSLILESASTNQTSMYLCASSKVTVQETQYFGPGTRLLVL.

The CDR3 loop is CASREDSSGNTIYF. The DNA of the CDR3 is TGTGCCAGCAGGGAGGACAGCTCTGGAAACACCATATATTTT. V and J are TRBV2 and TRBJ1-3; D perhaps matches TRBD1 (6 bases). Trimming cost V 6 bases and J 0 bases, with 9 bases left between them. This CDR3 contains 14 residues. Germline V lookup: CDR1 SNHLY, CDR2 FYNNEI.

The table lists this clonotype with many counts. CDR3 protein: CASSQPGAPYEQYF. Written as DNA, the CDR3 is TGCGCCAGCAGCCAACCTGGGGCACCCTACGAGCAGTACTTC. The chain combines TRBV4-1 with TRBJ2-7; D may be TRBD1 (5 bases). The V and J ends lost 2 bases and 2 bases respectively, with 10 bases between them. CDR1 is MGHRA, CDR2 YSYEKL, per germline. The CDR3 is 14 residues long.

In its sample, this clonotype was seen a few times. Here the CDR3 DNA reads TGTGCCAGCAGCCAACAGTCGTGGACTGAAGCTTTCTTT. It specifies CASSQQSWTEAFF. V and J are TRBV14 and TRBJ1-1; no clear D gene. CDR3 length equals 13 residues. The V and J ends lost 2 bases and 5 bases respectively, with 9 bases between them. Germline-derived CDR1 and CDR2 are SGHDN and FVKESK.

This clonotype was counted only a few times. V gene TRBV19 combines with J gene TRBJ1-1; D unresolved. Between the trimmed V and J ends, which lost 10 bases and 4 bases, there was a span of 10 bases. Germline V gives CDR1 LNHDA, CDR2 SQIVND (reference sequence). This CDR3 is built from 11 residues. The CDR3 spells CATQTSTEAFF. DNA for the CDR3: TGTGCCACCCAGACATCCACTGAAGCTTTCTTT.

The rearrangement links TRBV7-9 to TRBJ2-1; 11 bases match TRBD1. Germline-derived CDR1 and CDR2 are SEHNR and FQNEAQ (reference sequence). This CDR3 contains 14 residues. Trimming at V came to 7 bases and at J to 8 bases, leaving 7 bases not matched to a gene. The CDR3: CASTGTGGMDEQFF. The CDR3, as DNA: TGTGCCAGCACCGGGACAGGGGGTATGGATGAGCAGTTCTTC.

In this sample, this clonotype turned up many times. The chain employs TRBV7-2 and TRBJ2-5; TRBD1 matches 8 bases. V shed 7 bases and J 2 bases; nucleotides not matched to a gene: 12. This CDR3 has 16 amino acids. Germline CDR1 is SGHTA and CDR2 is FQGNSA. CDR3 sequence reads: CASILGGQALQETQYF. Written as DNA, the CDR3 is TGTGCCAGCATCCTAGGGGGACAGGCCTTACAAGAGACCCAGTACTTC.

In its sample, this clonotype was seen a few times. Here the CDR3 reads CASSDNPGNTEAFF. The CDR3 coding sequence is TGTGCCAGCAGTGACAACCCAGGGAACACTGAAGCTTTCTTT. This chain uses TRBV6-4 with TRBJ1-1, with D uncertain. There are 14 residues in the CDR3. Trimming removed 2 bases at V and 1 base at J, with 8 bases between. Per the germline V gene, CDR1 is MRHNA and CDR2 is SNTAGT.

This chain links TRBV18 with TRBJ2-7, with D possibly TRBD2 on 5 matching bases. This CDR3 has 13 residues. The germline V gene has CDR1 KGHSH and CDR2 LQKENI. Trimming cost V 0 bases and J 6 bases, with 9 bases left between them. CDR3 loop: CASSPPPGVEQYF. In DNA, the CDR3 is TGTGCCAGCTCACCACCACCCGGGGTCGAGCAGTACTTC. The variable domain in full, with the rest retrieved from reference TRBV18 and TRBJ2-7, is NAGVMQNPRHLVRRRGQEARLRCSPMKGHSHVYWYRQLPEEGLKFMVYLQKENIIDESGMPKERFSAEFPKEGPSILRIQQVVRGDSAAYFCASSPPPGVEQYFGPGTRLTVT.

This clonotype was observed a handful of times. The chain employs TRBV27 and TRBJ1-2; 9 nucleotides line up with TRBD1. The CDR3 length is 12 residues. With 5 bases clipped from V and 8 bases from J, the junction kept 3 bases outside the gene matches. Germline-derived CDR1 and CDR2 are MNHEY and SMNVEV (reference sequence). The CDR3 bases are TGTGCCAGCAGTGGGACAGGGTCCGGCTACACCTTC. Its translation is CASSGTGSGYTF.

This clonotype was recorded at least ten times. The chain links TRBV28 to TRBJ2-6, with 7 bases lining up with TRBD2. Germline lookup yields CDR1 MDHEN and CDR2 SYDVKM. Trimming at V came to 3 bases and at J to 12 bases, leaving 2 bases not matched to a gene. The CDR3 consists of 12 residues. The CDR3 protein is CASSLGGSVLTF. The CDR3 DNA follows: TGTGCCAGCAGTTTGGGCGGGAGCGTCCTGACTTTC.

This chain uses TRBV5-6 with TRBJ2-2; a possible D gene is TRBD2 (5 bases). CDR1 is SGHDT, CDR2 YYEEEE, per germline. The germline V and J ends were trimmed by 4 bases and 5 bases, with 9 bases remaining between them. The length of the CDR3 is 13 residues. Here the CDR3 reads CASSPGETGELFF. CDR3 sequence (DNA): TGTGCCAGCAGCCCTGGGGAGACCGGGGAGCTGTTTTTT. Combining the CDR3 with reference TRBV5-6 and TRBJ2-2 gives the whole variable domain DAGVTQSPTHLIKTRGQQVTLRCSPKSGHDTVSWYQQALGQGPQFIFQYYEEEERQRGNFPDRFSGHQFPNYSSELNVNALLLGDSALYLCASSPGETGELFFGEGSRLTVL.

This clonotype was found many times. The V and J genes are TRBV4-1 and TRBJ1-1; D may be TRBD1 (5 bases). The CDR3 runs to 14 residues. V was shortened by 1 base and J by 3 bases, with 9 bases between the two germline ends. Germline values: CDR1 MGHRA, CDR2 YSYEKL. The CDR3 here is CASSQGGSYTEAFF. For the CDR3, the DNA is TGCGCCAGCAGCCAAGGGGGGAGTTACACTGAAGCTTTCTTT.

CDR3 nucleotides: TGTGCCATCAACCCGACAGGGGATCCCAACAATGAGCAGTTCTTC. As protein: CAINPTGDPNNEQFF. The rearrangement links TRBV10-3 to TRBJ2-1, with TRBD1 matching over 8 bases. Germline loops: CDR1 ENHRY, CDR2 SYGVKD. The CDR3 runs 15 residues. V lost 7 bases to trimming and J lost 5 bases; unmatched junction nucleotides: 10.

Ten or more counts support this clonotype. The CDR3 protein is CASSYSTGNTEAFF. CDR3 DNA sequence: TGTGCCAGCAGTTACTCGACAGGGAACACTGAAGCTTTCTTT. The chain combines TRBV6-5 with TRBJ1-1; a possible D gene is TRBD1 (6 bases). The V gene lost 0 bases and the J gene lost 1 base, with 6 bases spanning the gap. The CDR3 consists of 14 residues. The germline CDR1 and CDR2 sequences are MNHEY and SVGAGI.

This clonotype was seen at least ten times. This chain links TRBV4-1 with TRBJ2-7; 8 nucleotides align to TRBD1. V gave up 4 bases and J gave up 3 bases; unmatched junction bases: 11. Germline V gives CDR1 MGHRA, CDR2 YSYEKL. The CDR3 extends over 16 amino acids. As DNA, the CDR3 is TGCGCCAGCAGCCTAGAAGGGACAGGTGCCTTCTACGAGCAGTACTTC. As protein: CASSLEGTGAFYEQYF.

The rearrangement links TRBV12-3 or TRBV12-4 to TRBJ2-3, with D unresolved. V was cut by 1 base and J by 6 bases, with 11 bases left in between. CDR3 length: 14 residues. CDR3: CASSLVVGLDTQYF. The DNA for the CDR3 is TGTGCCAGCAGTTTAGTCGTGGGTTTGGATACGCAGTATTTT.

Many counts were recorded for this clonotype. This chain uses TRBV7-9 with TRBJ1-2; TRBD1 agrees at 7 bases. CDR1 SEHNR and CDR2 FQNEAQ come from the germline V gene (reference sequence). The CDR3 sequence is 14 residues long. The ends lost 7 bases at V and 4 bases at J; junction bases unmatched: 9. CDR3 in amino acids: CASIQGGSGYGYTF. The DNA of the CDR3 is TGTGCCAGCATCCAGGGGGGGAGCGGCTATGGCTACACCTTC.

This clonotype was counted only a few times. V and J are TRBV19 and TRBJ1-1; 9 nucleotides agree with TRBD1. The trim removed 7 bases at V and 0 bases at J, leaving 6 bases unmatched. CDR3 length: 15 residues. Germline CDR1 and CDR2: LNHDA and SQIVND (reference sequence). The CDR3 protein is CASNHRTGVNTEAFF. The DNA for the CDR3 is TGTGCCAGTAATCATCGGACAGGGGTGAACACTGAAGCTTTCTTT.

Note on this clonotype: The junction differs from germline at one of its ends, possibly a read error. The chain has TRBV11-2 and TRBJ2-5; the D gene could be TRBD1 or TRBD2 (6 bases each). In germline, CDR1 is SGHAT, CDR2 FQNNGV. The CDR3 is 15 amino acids. CDR3 nucleotides: TGTGCCAGCAGCCTTGGAGGGGGATGGTCGGAGACCCGGTACTTC. Its protein product is CASSLGGGWSETRYF.

This clonotype was seen only a few times. V gene TRBV20-1 combines with J gene TRBJ2-7; no definite D call. The CDR3 contains 13 residues. The germline CDR1 and CDR2 sequences are DFQATT and SNEGSKA (reference sequence). Trimming removed 4 bases from V and 5 bases from J, with 15 bases in between. The CDR3 sequence is CSAIRTASHEQYF. DNA of the CDR3: TGCAGTGCTATCCGGACCGCGTCCCACGAGCAGTACTTC.

This chain joins TRBV6-5 and TRBJ1-1; D is undetermined. In germline, CDR1 is MNHEY, CDR2 SVGAGI. The CDR3 consists of 13 residues. Trimming shortened V by 2 bases and J by 0 bases, and 4 bases separated the two germline ends. The CDR3 nucleotides read TGTGCCAGCAGTTACAATCTGAACACTGAAGCTTTCTTT. Encoded protein: CASSYNLNTEAFF.

Ten or more counts support this clonotype. The J gene is TRBJ2-1, the V gene TRBV29-1; TRBD2 is a possible D gene (7 bases). The CDR3 runs 13 residues. Germline V gene sequence: CDR1 SQVTM, CDR2 ANQGSEA. V was pared by 6 bases and J by 2 bases, with 11 bases between. The CDR3 coding sequence is TGCAGCGTGAGGGGGACTACCTACAATGAGCAGTTCTTC. This gives the protein CSVRGTTYNEQFF.

This clonotype was recorded a few times. The chain carries TRBV4-1 and TRBJ2-7; possible D gene TRBD2, 5 bases. Trimming removed 0 bases at V and 0 bases at J, with 9 bases between. The CDR3 covers 15 residues. Germline lookup yields CDR1 MGHRA and CDR2 YSYEKL. CDR3 region: CASSQETGSSYEQYF. DNA of the CDR3: TGCGCCAGCAGCCAAGAGACGGGAAGCTCCTACGAGCAGTACTTC.